This entry lists 18 T cell receptor beta chains sequenced from one sample in a study of shared clonotypes between healthy human individuals. Data came from immunoSEQ multiplex PCR; TCRdb stores just in-frame clones and leaves some out. The sample carries some 2,000,000 clones, about 94% recorded once. The sequencing input was naive CD4+ T cells sorted from blood. Subset described: CD45RA+ positively selected. The receptors come from a man aged 18 to 30 in good health.

The chain employs TRBV5-6 and TRBJ2-3; no definite D call. V lost 2 bases and J lost 0, with 7 bases in between. The CDR3 has 14 amino acids. Germline lookup yields CDR1 SGHDT and CDR2 YYEEEE. The CDR3 sequence: CASSFGSSTDTQYF. The CDR3 DNA is TGTGCCAGCAGCTTCGGTAGCAGCACAGATACGCAGTATTTT.

The chain has TRBV29-1 and TRBJ1-3; D perhaps matches TRBD1 (6 bases). The germline CDR1 and CDR2 sequences are SQVTM and ANQGSEA. Trimming shortened V by 0 bases and J by 0 bases, and 21 bases separated the two germline ends. The CDR3 is 19 amino acids. CDR3 sequence reads: CSVEDLGGSCWDSGNTIYF. CDR3 DNA: TGCAGCGTTGAAGATCTTGGGGGCTCGTGTTGGGACTCTGGAAACACCATATATTTT. The complete variable domain, with remaining parts taken from reference TRBV29-1 and TRBJ1-3, reads SAVISQKPSRDICQRGTSLTIQCQVDSQVTMMFWYRQQPGQSLTLIATANQGSEATYESGFVIDKFPISRPNLTFSTLTVSNMSPEDSSIYLCSVEDLGGSCWDSGNTIYFGEGSWLTVV.

The J gene is TRBJ2-1, the V gene TRBV6-5, with a possible D match to TRBD2 (5 bases). Deletions cut 2 bases from V and 5 bases from J, with 13 bases between. Per germline, CDR1 MNHEY and CDR2 SVGAGI. The CDR3 runs to 15 residues. The CDR3 nucleotides read TGTGCCAGCAGTTACGAGGCGGGCGCCCACAATGAGCAGTTCTTC. Protein product: CASSYEAGAHNEQFF.

The V call is TRBV5-8, the J call TRBJ1-4, with D possibly TRBD1 on 5 matching bases. V was shortened by 2 bases and J by 3 bases, with 8 bases between the two germline ends. The germline V gene has CDR1 SGHTS and CDR2 YDEGEE. This CDR3 region has 14 residues. CDR3 bases: TGTGCCAGCAGCTTTCAGGGACCTAATGAAAAACTGTTTTTT. It encodes CASSFQGPNEKLFF.

The chain combines TRBV11-2 with TRBJ2-1; TRBD1 aligns across 7 bases. The CDR3 is made up of 13 amino acids. In germline, CDR1 is SGHAT, CDR2 FQNNGV. The J segment lost 8 bases and the V segment lost 5 bases, leaving 6 bases of the junction unmatched. This CDR3 is CASSPGQSHEQFF. As DNA, the CDR3 is TGTGCCAGCAGCCCGGGACAGTCTCATGAGCAGTTCTTC.

The V and J genes are TRBV2 and TRBJ1-1; 7 positions agree with TRBD1. This CDR3 comprises 14 residues. V was clipped by 6 bases and J by 1 base; unmatched bases: 5. Germline values: CDR1 SNHLY, CDR2 FYNNEI. CDR3 in amino acids: CASRGWDRNTEAFF. The CDR3 nucleotides are TGTGCCAGCAGAGGATGGGACAGGAACACTGAAGCTTTCTTT.

The chain combines TRBV7-2 with TRBJ1-5, with TRBD1 matching 11 bases. The junction had 7 bases not matched to a gene; V was cut back by 0 bases and J by 6 bases. This CDR3 spans 17 amino acids. CDR1 is SGHTA and CDR2 is FQGNSA in the germline V gene. Here the CDR3 DNA reads TGTGCCAGCAGCTTAGCGGGGACAGGGGGTATTAGTCAGCCCCAGCATTTT. Encoded protein: CASSLAGTGGISQPQHF.

The V gene is TRBV6-6, the J gene TRBJ1-1; D uncertain. V was pared by 5 bases and J by 2 bases, with 9 bases between. This CDR3 comprises 13 residues. CDR1 MNHNY and CDR2 SVGAGI come from the germline V gene (reference sequence). The CDR3 loop reads CASSTTANTEAFF. CDR3 DNA sequence: TGTGCCAGCAGTACCACAGCTAACACTGAAGCTTTCTTT.

The chain links TRBV6-5 to TRBJ2-1, with 13 positions matching TRBD2. The germline CDR1 and CDR2 sequences are MNHEY and SVGAGI. The ends lost 6 bases at V and 8 bases at J; junction bases unmatched: 4. The CDR3 is 14 amino acids. CDR3 DNA sequence: TGTGCCAGCAGAGGACTAGCGGGAGTACATGAGCAGTTCTTC. The encoded protein is CASRGLAGVHEQFF.

This clone was counted once. The chain links TRBV6-5 to TRBJ2-2; D might be TRBD1 (5 bases). The length of the CDR3 is 15 residues. Germline CDR1 reads MNHEY; CDR2 reads SVGAGI. V lost 3 bases and J lost 2, with 10 bases in between. CDR3 loop: CASSYFGQNTGELFF. The CDR3 DNA reads TGTGCCAGCAGTTATTTCGGACAAAACACCGGGGAGCTGTTTTTT.

This chain connects TRBV9 to TRBJ2-3; 11 bases agree with TRBD2. The CDR3 is made up of 16 amino acids. Germline V gene sequence: CDR1 SGDLS, CDR2 YYNGEE. Trimming cost V 3 bases and J 3 bases; bases outside gene matches: 6. Written as DNA, the CDR3 is TGTGCCAGCAGCGCAGGGACTAGCGGACTGACAGATACGCAGTATTTT. Its translation: CASSAGTSGLTDTQYF.

This chain joins TRBV5-4 and TRBJ1-4; D is unresolved. Trimming removed 0 bases from V and 6 bases from J, with 12 bases in between. Per the germline V gene, CDR1 is SGHNT and CDR2 is YYREEE (reference sequence). The CDR3 loop spans 15 amino acids. The CDR3 DNA follows: TGTGCCAGCAGCTTGGATTTAGGGTGGGATGAAAAACTGTTTTTT. Its protein is CASSLDLGWDEKLFF. The complete variable domain, with remaining parts taken from reference TRBV5-4 and TRBJ1-4, reads ETGVTQSPTHLIKTRGQQVTLRCSSQSGHNTVSWYQQALGQGPQFIFQYYREEENGRGNFPPRFSGLQFPNYSSELNVNALELDDSALYLCASSLDLGWDEKLFFGSGTQLSVL.

This chain uses TRBV15 with TRBJ2-7, with D hard to call. CDR3 length: 12 amino acids. With 0 bases removed from V and 3 bases from J, the gap between germline ends came to 3 bases. Germline V gene lookup returns CDR1 LNHNV and CDR2 YYDKDF (reference sequence). The CDR3 here is CATSRDNYEQYF. CDR3 nucleotide sequence: TGTGCCACCAGCAGAGACAACTACGAGCAGTACTTC.

The J gene is TRBJ1-6, the V gene TRBV10-1, with D tentatively TRBD1 (5 bases). V dropped 2 bases and J dropped 9 bases, with 11 bases sitting between them. The CDR3 loop spans 14 amino acids. The V gene's germline CDR1 is WNHNN and CDR2 SYGVQD (reference sequence). CDR3 residues: CASSEARDGSPLHF. The DNA for the CDR3 is TGCGCCAGCAGTGAGGCCCGGGACGGTTCACCCCTCCACTTT.

V gene TRBV2 combines with J gene TRBJ1-3; perhaps TRBD1 as D (5 bases). The V end was cut by 11 bases, the J end by 4 bases, with 12 bases between. The CDR3 spans 12 residues. Germline-derived CDR1 and CDR2 are SNHLY and FYNNEI. The CDR3: CAGGQKGNTIYF. The CDR3 bases are TGTGCCGGCGGACAAAAGGGAAACACCATATATTTT.

The rearrangement joins TRBV28 to TRBJ1-2, with 8 nucleotides matching TRBD1. The CDR3 spans 15 residues. Germline values: CDR1 MDHEN, CDR2 SYDVKM. Unmatched junction bases numbered 9, after V lost 5 bases and J lost 4 bases. CDR3 loop: CASSPRRTGSYGYTF. CDR3 DNA sequence: TGTGCCAGCAGTCCACGCCGGACAGGGAGCTATGGCTACACCTTC.

The V call is TRBV5-5, the J call TRBJ1-1; no clear D. The V gene's germline CDR1 is SGHKS and CDR2 YYEKEE (reference sequence). The length of the CDR3 is 14 residues. V was clipped by 4 bases and J by 1 base, with 11 bases between them. The CDR3 loop is CASSRDPRNTEAFF. CDR3 DNA sequence: TGTGCCAGCAGCCGAGACCCACGGAACACTGAAGCTTTCTTT.

The rearrangement uses TRBV7-6 and TRBJ2-7; TRBD2 is a possible D gene (7 bases). CDR1 is SGHVS and CDR2 is FNYEAQ in the germline V gene. The CDR3 spans 15 residues. V was trimmed by 2 bases and J by 2 bases, leaving 13 bases between them. CDR3 nucleotides: TGTGCCAGCAGCTTAATGGACAGCGGGGCCTACGAGCAGTACTTC. Residues: CASSLMDSGAYEQYF.